Listed here are 27 T cell receptor beta chains from one sample, sequenced in a study of CD8 T cells in Susac syndrome. The RNA, about 0.5 to 1 ug, was put through reverse transcription using random hexamers. Via MiXCR, TCRdb re-called the immunoSEQ multiplex PCR reads, giving one row per CDR3 protein. There are about 130,000 distinct CDR3 sequences in the sample; about 94% occur only once, and about 0.13% lies in the top ten. Specimen: CD4+ T cells from PBMCs. These receptors were taken from a human donor with multiple sclerosis.

The chain is built from TRBV10-3 and TRBJ2-3, with 7 bases lining up with TRBD2. Germline CDR1 and CDR2: ENHRY and SYGVKD. This CDR3 has 12 residues. The J segment lost 4 bases and the V segment lost 10 bases, leaving 5 bases of the junction unmatched. The CDR3 loop is CATSTSPDTQYF. The CDR3 DNA reads as TGTGCCACCTCGACTAGCCCAGATACGCAGTATTTT.

The chain recombines TRBV28 with TRBJ1-2, with 8 bases that match TRBD1. This CDR3 has 14 residues. V lost 7 bases, J lost 4 bases, and 8 bases stayed unmatched. Germline values: CDR1 MDHEN, CDR2 SYDVKM. The CDR3 DNA reads TGTGCCAGCAAACTCGAGGACAGGGTCTATGGCTACACCTTC. Encoded protein: CASKLEDRVYGYTF.

The gene calls are TRBV30 and TRBJ2-2; D not resolved. V was clipped by 3 bases and J by 7 bases, with 15 bases between them. Germline CDR1 reads GTSNPN; CDR2 reads SVGIG (reference sequence). This CDR3 comprises 14 residues. The CDR3 spells CAWRDWRRVGELFF. Written as DNA, the CDR3 is TGTGCCTGGAGAGATTGGCGTAGGGTCGGGGAGCTGTTTTTT. The full variable domain, its missing parts supplied by reference TRBV30 and TRBJ2-2, is SQTIHQWPATLVQPVGSPLSLECTVEGTSNPNLYWYRQAAGRGLQLLFYSVGIGQISSEVPQNLSASRPQDRQFILSSKKLLLSDSGFYLCAWRDWRRVGELFFGEGSRLTVL.

This chain uses TRBV28 with TRBJ1-1; D unclear. The CDR3 loop spans 12 amino acids. Looked up from germline, CDR1 is MDHEN and CDR2 is SYDVKM. V gave up 2 bases and J gave up 2 bases, with 3 bases separating them. As DNA, the CDR3 is TGTGCCAGCAGTTTAGCTAACACTGAAGCTTTCTTT. As protein: CASSLANTEAFF.

The chain links TRBV30 to TRBJ2-7; either TRBD1 or TRBD2 may fit D (6 bases each). Trimming left V 2 bases short and J 9 bases short, with 14 bases between. The CDR3 consists of 12 residues. The germline V gene has CDR1 GTSNPN and CDR2 SVGIG (reference sequence). The CDR3 nucleotides read TGTGCCTGGAGTACCCCTAGGGGGGCGCAGTACTTC. Translating gives CAWSTPRGAQYF.

The chain employs TRBV6-1 and TRBJ2-1; TRBD2 is a possible D gene (6 bases). Trimming stripped 6 bases from V and 8 bases from J, with 17 bases between. From germline, CDR1 is MNHNS and CDR2 SASEGT. This CDR3 contains 14 residues. This chain's CDR3 is CASRISGSLDEQFF. In DNA, the CDR3 is TGTGCCAGCAGGATTAGCGGCTCCTTGGATGAGCAGTTCTTC.

The rearrangement links TRBV29-1 to TRBJ1-2, with D unclear. In germline, CDR1 is SQVTM, CDR2 ANQGSEA. V was shortened by 4 bases and J by 4 bases, with 10 bases between the two germline ends. The CDR3 sequence is 12 residues long. The CDR3 DNA follows: TGCAGCGTTGTAGAGACGGTCTATGGCTACACCTTC. Translation: CSVVETVYGYTF.

The chain combines TRBV7-2 with TRBJ2-1; D is ambiguous. This CDR3 has 12 residues. Germline V gene sequence: CDR1 SGHTA, CDR2 FQGNSA. V was cut by 5 bases and J by 6 bases, with 8 bases left in between. CDR3 in amino acids: CASSPPRNEQFF. The DNA for the CDR3 is TGTGCCAGCAGCCCCCCCCGCAATGAGCAGTTCTTC.

The chain links TRBV12-3 or TRBV12-4 to TRBJ2-3; a weak D match, TRBD1 (6 bases). V lost 6 bases and J 5 bases, leaving 9 bases between the germline ends. This CDR3 spans 12 amino acids. The CDR3 is CASREQGDTQYF. CDR3 nucleotides: TGTGCCAGCAGAGAACAGGGAGATACGCAGTATTTT.

CDR3 residues: CSARDPLAGGTGELFF. CDR3 DNA: TGCAGTGCTAGAGACCCCCTAGCGGGGGGAACCGGGGAGCTGTTTTTT. The J gene is TRBJ2-2, the V gene TRBV20-1; TRBD2 matches 11 bases. The CDR3 runs 16 residues. Germline-derived CDR1 and CDR2 are DFQATT and SNEGSKA (reference sequence). The junction had 5 bases not matched to a gene; V was cut back by 0 bases and J by 5 bases.

The rearrangement joins TRBV18 to TRBJ2-1, with D possibly matching TRBD2 (6 bases). V was pared by 0 bases and J by 13 bases, with 19 bases between. The germline CDR1 and CDR2 sequences are KGHSH and LQKENI. The CDR3 is 15 residues long. Here the CDR3 reads CASSPPSAGLVRQFF. The CDR3 bases are TGTGCCAGCTCACCACCGTCGGCGGGACTCGTTCGTCAGTTCTTC.

This rearrangement joins TRBV20-1 to TRBJ1-3; tentative D call: TRBD1 (6 bases). The V end was cut by 5 bases, the J end by 4 bases, with 15 bases between. The CDR3 is made up of 14 amino acids. CDR1 is DFQATT and CDR2 is SNEGSKA in the germline V gene (reference sequence). This chain's CDR3 is CSAGQRGEGNTIYF. CDR3 bases: TGCAGTGCTGGACAGAGGGGGGAGGGAAACACCATATATTTT.

Written as DNA, the CDR3 is TGTGCCTGGAGGGGACAGGGGGCGATGGAGACCCAGTACTTC. It specifies CAWRGQGAMETQYF. The chain joins TRBV30 to TRBJ2-5; 12 bases fit TRBD1. The length of the CDR3 is 14 residues. The germline CDR1 and CDR2 sequences are GTSNPN and SVGIG (reference sequence). V gave up 3 bases and J gave up 5 bases; unmatched junction bases: 4.

The V call is TRBV6-5, the J call TRBJ2-5; 12 bases line up with TRBD2. J lost 1 base, V lost 1 base, and 4 bases had no gene match. Germline CDR1 reads MNHEY; CDR2 reads SVGAGI. The CDR3 is 17 residues long. The CDR3: CASSYLGLAGTQETQYF. The CDR3 DNA follows: TGTGCCAGCAGTTACTTAGGACTAGCGGGGACCCAAGAGACCCAGTACTTC.

The chain employs TRBV4-3 and TRBJ1-2; no clear D. Germline CDR1 reads LGHNA; CDR2 reads YSLEER. V lost 6 bases and J lost 5, with 22 bases in between. CDR3 length: 16 amino acids. The CDR3 nucleotides read TGCGCCAGCAGTCCGAACGATGGGAGGACCCGATATGGCTACACCTTC. Protein product: CASSPNDGRTRYGYTF.

J is TRBJ2-2 and V is TRBV7-3, with D possibly TRBD2 on 7 matching bases. V gave up 2 bases and J gave up 7 bases, with 17 bases separating them. Per the germline V gene, CDR1 is SGHTA and CDR2 is FQGTGA. The length of the CDR3 is 16 residues. CDR3 residues: CASSLAGGAHHGELFF. The CDR3 nucleotides read TGTGCCAGCAGCTTAGCTGGGGGGGCCCACCACGGGGAGCTGTTTTTT.

V is TRBV3-1 and J is TRBJ2-3; D remains ambiguous. CDR1 is LGHDT, CDR2 YNNKEL, per germline (reference sequence). Trimming stripped 4 bases from V and 2 bases from J, with 7 bases between. The CDR3 runs 13 residues. DNA for the CDR3: TGTGCCAGCAGCCCCCGTCCCACAGATACGCAGTATTTT. This encodes CASSPRPTDTQYF.

The J gene is TRBJ2-1, the V gene TRBV4-1; TRBD2 aligns across 7 bases. V shed 6 bases, J shed 3 bases, and the junction held 8 bases outside the gene matches. In germline, CDR1 is MGHRA, CDR2 YSYEKL. The CDR3 loop spans 15 amino acids. The CDR3 bases are TGCGCCAGCAGTCCGCCGGGACTACTCTACAATGAGCAGTTCTTC. Translating gives CASSPPGLLYNEQFF.

The chain couples TRBV3-1 to TRBJ2-1, with TRBD2 matching 9 bases. Germline V gene sequence: CDR1 LGHDT, CDR2 YNNKEL (reference sequence). This CDR3 contains 15 residues. The V and J ends lost 4 bases and 11 bases, in that order; junction bases with no gene match: 12. CDR3 sequence: CASSPRGDSGSKQFF. Here the CDR3 DNA reads TGTGCCAGCAGCCCACGGGGGGATAGCGGGAGTAAGCAGTTCTTC.

CDR3 amino acids: CASRPRGRETQYF. In DNA, the CDR3 is TGTGCCAGCCGTCCTAGGGGGAGAGAGACCCAGTACTTC. This chain uses TRBV12-3 or TRBV12-4 with TRBJ2-5, with TRBD1 as a possible D gene (6 bases). CDR3 length: 13 amino acids. The V end was cut by 8 bases, the J end by 4 bases, with 14 bases between.

The chain links TRBV6-1 to TRBJ1-5; D uncertain. Germline V gene data show CDR1 as MNHNS and CDR2 as SASEGT. Trimming removed 6 bases from V and 0 bases from J, with 9 bases in between. This CDR3 is built from 14 residues. This CDR3 is CASSGSYSNQPQHF. The DNA of the CDR3 is TGTGCCAGCAGCGGGAGTTATAGCAATCAGCCCCAGCATTTT.

V and J are TRBV28 and TRBJ1-2; 7 bases fit TRBD1. CDR1 is MDHEN and CDR2 is SYDVKM in the germline V gene. Germline trimming cut 4 bases from V and 8 bases from J; bases unmatched to any gene: 4. This CDR3 contains 12 residues. CDR3 residues: CASSSQGGGYTF. DNA for the CDR3: TGTGCCAGCAGTTCTCAGGGGGGAGGCTACACCTTC.

The chain carries TRBV2 and TRBJ1-2; D remains unclear. Trimming pared 5 bases from V and 4 bases from J, leaving 8 bases between. Germline CDR1 SNHLY, CDR2 FYNNEI. The CDR3 has 12 residues. CDR3 region: CASSTAPYGYTF. The CDR3 bases are TGTGCCAGCAGTACGGCTCCCTATGGCTACACCTTC. The entire variable domain, with the rest obtained from reference TRBV2 and TRBJ1-2, is as follows: EPEVTQTPSHQVTQMGQEVILRCVPISNHLYFYWYRQILGQKVEFLVSFYNNEISEKSEIFDDQFSVERPDGSNFTLKIRSTKLEDSAMYFCASSTAPYGYTFGSGTRLTVV.

V and J are TRBV5-1 and TRBJ2-6; D gene uncertain. The V and J ends lost 3 bases and 1 base respectively, with 11 bases between them. CDR3 size: 16 residues. From germline, CDR1 is SGHRS and CDR2 YFSETQ. The CDR3: CASSWGSRSGANVLTF. The CDR3 nucleotides read TGCGCCAGCAGCTGGGGAAGTCGTTCTGGGGCCAACGTCCTGACTTTC.

The chain recombines TRBV6-5 with TRBJ2-2; D ambiguous. V lost 7 bases and J 2 bases, leaving 8 bases between the germline ends. The CDR3 covers 13 residues. Germline CDR1 is MNHEY and CDR2 is SVGAGI. For the CDR3, the DNA is TGTGCCAGCACGTCTGAAAACACCGGGGAGCTGTTTTTT. This sequence encodes CASTSENTGELFF.

The chain couples TRBV7-2 to TRBJ1-6, with 10 bases that match TRBD1. The trim removed 4 bases at V and 5 bases at J, leaving 2 bases unmatched. This CDR3 region has 15 residues. The germline V gene encodes CDR1 SGHTA and CDR2 FQGNSA. The CDR3 loop reads CASSSGTGDNSPLHF. As DNA, the CDR3 is TGTGCCAGCAGCTCCGGGACAGGGGATAATTCACCCCTCCACTTT.

The genes are TRBV6-5 and TRBJ1-5, with D unclear. The germline CDR1 and CDR2 sequences are MNHEY and SVGAGI. The V end was cut by 0 bases, the J end by 9 bases, with 9 bases between. The CDR3 is 13 residues long. The CDR3 loop is CASSYSGETPQHF. DNA of the CDR3: TGTGCCAGCAGTTACTCAGGAGAGACGCCCCAGCATTTT.